This TCR beta chain is drawn from a study of regulatory T cells in long-lasting Graves disease. General study points: TCR diversity was lower in persistent Graves' patients (versus newly diagnosed ones). Researchers reported studying only peripheral blood, not thyroid tissue.

HTBI primers from iRepertoire and Arm-PCR of CDR3 regions yielded the TCR beta libraries. In TCRdb, the multiplex PCR reads were re-called with MiXCR into one record per CDR3 protein. The table has a few hundred thousand distinct CDR3 sequences, roughly a fifth seen once. Time point specified: persistent/refractory GD, antithyroid drugs over 5 years with positive TRAb. Following extraction of RNA from PBMCs, that RNA was used to make the TCR library. This clonotype was seen a few times. What it binds is unknown. Germline V lookup: CDR1 MDHEN, CDR2 SYDVKM. Deletions cut 7 bases from V and 6 bases from J, with 18 bases between. The CDR3 spans 14 residues.

The sequence came from a female donor with Graves disease. The rearrangement uses TRBV28 and TRBJ1-1; D is unresolved. The sample consisted of peripheral blood mononuclear cells (PBMCs), taken when the disease was refractory, from a patient treated with antithyroid drugs. The CDR3 DNA follows: TGTGCCAGCAACGCGCCATCGGAGGTCCCTGAAGCTTTCTTT. Its translation is CASNAPSEVPEAFF.